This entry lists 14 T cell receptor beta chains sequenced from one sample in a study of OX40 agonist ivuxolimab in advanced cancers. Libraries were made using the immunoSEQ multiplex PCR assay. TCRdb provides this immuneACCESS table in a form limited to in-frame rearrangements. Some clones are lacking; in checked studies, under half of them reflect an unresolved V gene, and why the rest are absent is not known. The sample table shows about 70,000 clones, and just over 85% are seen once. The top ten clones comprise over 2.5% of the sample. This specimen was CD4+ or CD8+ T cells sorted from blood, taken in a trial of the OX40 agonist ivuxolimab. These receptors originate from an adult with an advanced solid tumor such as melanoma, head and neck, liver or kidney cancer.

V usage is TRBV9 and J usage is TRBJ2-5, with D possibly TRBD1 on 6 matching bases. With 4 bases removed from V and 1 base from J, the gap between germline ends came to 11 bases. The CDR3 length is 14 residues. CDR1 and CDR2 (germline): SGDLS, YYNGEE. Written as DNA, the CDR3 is TGTGCCAGCAGCCCCCGGACAGCCCAAGAGACCCAGTACTTC. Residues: CASSPRTAQETQYF.

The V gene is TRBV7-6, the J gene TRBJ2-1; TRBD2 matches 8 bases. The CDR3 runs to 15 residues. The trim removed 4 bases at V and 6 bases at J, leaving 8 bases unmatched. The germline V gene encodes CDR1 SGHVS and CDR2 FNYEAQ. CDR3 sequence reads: CASSSPGLEGNEQFF. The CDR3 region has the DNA TGTGCCAGCAGCTCCCCGGGACTAGAGGGCAATGAGCAGTTCTTC.

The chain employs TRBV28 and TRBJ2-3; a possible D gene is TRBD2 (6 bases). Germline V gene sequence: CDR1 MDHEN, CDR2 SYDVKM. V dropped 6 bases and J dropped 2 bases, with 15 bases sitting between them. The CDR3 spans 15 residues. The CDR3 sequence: CASSLGLFPTDTQYF. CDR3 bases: TGTGCCAGCAGCCTGGGACTTTTCCCCACAGATACGCAGTATTTT.

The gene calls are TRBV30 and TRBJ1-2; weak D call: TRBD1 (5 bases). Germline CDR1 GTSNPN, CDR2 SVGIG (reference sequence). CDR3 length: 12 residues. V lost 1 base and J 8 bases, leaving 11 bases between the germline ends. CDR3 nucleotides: TGTGCCTGGAGTGGCAGGGCAGGGGGCTACACCTTC. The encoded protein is CAWSGRAGGYTF.

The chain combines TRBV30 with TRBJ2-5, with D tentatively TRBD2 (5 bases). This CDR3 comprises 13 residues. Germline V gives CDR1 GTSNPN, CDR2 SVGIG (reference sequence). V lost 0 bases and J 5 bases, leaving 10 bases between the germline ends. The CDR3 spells CAWSVGGGETQYF. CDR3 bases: TGTGCCTGGAGTGTAGGTGGCGGGGAGACCCAGTACTTC.

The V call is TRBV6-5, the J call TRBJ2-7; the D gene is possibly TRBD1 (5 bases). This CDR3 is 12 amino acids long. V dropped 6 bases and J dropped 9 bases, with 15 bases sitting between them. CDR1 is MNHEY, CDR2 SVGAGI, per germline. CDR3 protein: CASRTPGAVQYF. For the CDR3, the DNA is TGTGCCAGCAGAACCCCTGGGGCAGTGCAGTACTTC.

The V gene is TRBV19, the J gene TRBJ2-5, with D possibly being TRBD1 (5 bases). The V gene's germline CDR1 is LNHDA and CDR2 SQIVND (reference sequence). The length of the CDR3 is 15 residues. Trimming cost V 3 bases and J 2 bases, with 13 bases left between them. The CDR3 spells CASSIDRAGQETQYF. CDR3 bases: TGTGCCAGTAGTATCGACAGAGCCGGTCAAGAGACCCAGTACTTC.

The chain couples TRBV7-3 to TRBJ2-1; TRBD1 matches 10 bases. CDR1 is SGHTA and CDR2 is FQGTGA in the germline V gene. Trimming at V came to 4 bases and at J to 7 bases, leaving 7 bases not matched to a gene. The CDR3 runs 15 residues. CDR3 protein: CASSSRQGAINEQFF. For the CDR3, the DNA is TGTGCCAGCAGCTCGCGACAGGGGGCCATAAATGAGCAGTTCTTC.

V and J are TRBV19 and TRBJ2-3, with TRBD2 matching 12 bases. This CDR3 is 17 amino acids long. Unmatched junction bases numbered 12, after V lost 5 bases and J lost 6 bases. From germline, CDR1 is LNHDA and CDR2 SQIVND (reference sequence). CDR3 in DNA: TGTGCCAGTAGTCCTTTGACTAGCGGGGGCCCGTCGGATACGCAGTATTTT. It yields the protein CASSPLTSGGPSDTQYF.

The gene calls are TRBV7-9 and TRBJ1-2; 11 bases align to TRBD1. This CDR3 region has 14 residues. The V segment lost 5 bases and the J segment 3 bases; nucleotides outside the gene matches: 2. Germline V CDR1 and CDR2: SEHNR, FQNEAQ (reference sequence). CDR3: CASSLGQGDYGYTF. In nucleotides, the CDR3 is TGTGCCAGCAGCCTGGGACAGGGGGACTATGGCTACACCTTC.

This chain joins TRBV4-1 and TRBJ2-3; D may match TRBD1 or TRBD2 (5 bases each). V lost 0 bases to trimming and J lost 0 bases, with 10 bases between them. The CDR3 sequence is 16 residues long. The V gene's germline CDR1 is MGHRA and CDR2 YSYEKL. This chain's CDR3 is CASSQEGGQSTDTQYF. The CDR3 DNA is TGCGCCAGCAGCCAAGAAGGAGGACAAAGCACAGATACGCAGTATTTT.

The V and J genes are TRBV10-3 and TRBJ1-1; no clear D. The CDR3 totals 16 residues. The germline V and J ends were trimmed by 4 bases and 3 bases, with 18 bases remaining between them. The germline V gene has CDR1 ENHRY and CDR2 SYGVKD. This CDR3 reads CAISVDVVSADTEAFF. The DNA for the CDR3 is TGTGCCATCAGTGTTGATGTGGTATCGGCTGACACTGAAGCTTTCTTT.

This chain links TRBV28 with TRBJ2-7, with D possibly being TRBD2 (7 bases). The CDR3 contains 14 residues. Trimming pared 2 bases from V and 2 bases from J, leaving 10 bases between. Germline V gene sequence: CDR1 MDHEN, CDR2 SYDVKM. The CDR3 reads CASSLRGGTYEQYF. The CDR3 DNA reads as TGTGCCAGCAGTTTAAGGGGGGGGACCTACGAGCAGTACTTC.

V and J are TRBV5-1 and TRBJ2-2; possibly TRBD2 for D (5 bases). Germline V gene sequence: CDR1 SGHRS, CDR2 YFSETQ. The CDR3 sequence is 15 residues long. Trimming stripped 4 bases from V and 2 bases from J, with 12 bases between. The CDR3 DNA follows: TGCGCCAGCAGCCGACCGGAGGTAAACACCGGGGAGCTGTTTTTT. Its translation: CASSRPEVNTGELFF.